These 28 T cell receptor beta chains were all obtained from the same sample, sequenced in a study of response to subunit inactivated influenza vaccine. TCRdb passed the RT-PCR reads through MiXCR, listing each CDR3 protein once. The data hold fewer than 750,000 distinct CDR3 sequences, with about 15% observed a single time. This material consisted of PBMCs from blood, taken about 12 days after vaccination. These receptors all stem from a man aged 50-60 years who received an inactivated influenza vaccine.

The rearrangement joins TRBV11-1 to TRBJ2-1; 9 bases align to TRBD1. The CDR3 runs to 13 residues. The junction had 10 bases not matched to a gene; V was cut back by 4 bases and J by 15 bases. Germline lookup yields CDR1 SGHAT and CDR2 FQDESV (reference sequence). In DNA, the CDR3 is TGTGCCAGCAGCTCCGGGGACAGGGAACTTAGGTTCTTC. Its protein is CASSSGDRELRFF.

The chain combines TRBV7-2 with TRBJ2-1, with 7 bases identical to TRBD2. The length of the CDR3 is 16 residues. From germline, CDR1 is SGHTA and CDR2 FQGNSA. The J segment lost 2 bases and the V segment lost 4 bases, leaving 8 bases of the junction unmatched. The chain's CDR3 is CASSSDLADTYNEQFF. The CDR3 DNA follows: TGTGCCAGCAGCTCAGACCTAGCGGATACCTACAATGAGCAGTTCTTC.

This clonotype was picked up a small number of times. The chain links TRBV20-1 to TRBJ1-5; no clear D gene. Per the germline V gene, CDR1 is DFQATT and CDR2 is SNEGSKA (reference sequence). V lost 2 bases to trimming and J lost 2 bases, with 7 bases between them. The CDR3 sequence is 13 residues long. The CDR3 region has the DNA TGCAGTGCTAGATTCAGTGGCAATCAGCCCCAGCATTTT. The encoded protein is CSARFSGNQPQHF.

This clonotype occurred a few times. The chain employs TRBV12-3 or TRBV12-4 and TRBJ2-5; unclear D gene. V lost 7 bases and J lost 3, with 18 bases in between. The CDR3 contains 15 residues. CDR3 nucleotides: TGTGCCAGCACCCCCCAAGTGCCCGGAAAAGAGACCCAGTACTTC. Protein sequence: CASTPQVPGKETQYF.

This clonotype has only a few counts. The J gene is TRBJ1-2, the V gene TRBV14, with a weak D call TRBD1 (5 bases). CDR3 size: 14 residues. V lost 2 bases, J lost 6 bases, and 13 bases lay in between. Germline V gene sequence: CDR1 SGHDN, CDR2 FVKESK. The CDR3 coding sequence is TGTGCCAGCAGCCAACAGGGATTGTGGAATGGCTACACCTTC. As protein: CASSQQGLWNGYTF.

The chain has TRBV2 and TRBJ2-7; 8 bases match TRBD2. The CDR3 is made up of 14 amino acids. CDR1 is SNHLY and CDR2 is FYNNEI in the germline V gene. V lost 1 base, J lost 5 bases, and 4 bases stayed unmatched. The CDR3 loop reads CASSEGFSGDEQYF. CDR3 bases: TGTGCCAGCAGTGAAGGTTTTAGCGGGGACGAGCAGTACTTC.

The chain links TRBV20-1 to TRBJ2-7, with D possibly called TRBD1 or TRBD2 (7 bases each). V lost 6 bases and J 0 bases, leaving 15 bases between the germline ends. The CDR3 loop spans 14 amino acids. In germline, CDR1 is DFQATT, CDR2 SNEGSKA (reference sequence). The CDR3 bases are TGCAGTGCCGACCCCAGGGGGGGCTCCTACGAGCAGTACTTC. Translated: CSADPRGGSYEQYF.

This clonotype was counted a few times. J is TRBJ1-2 and V is TRBV20-1, with D uncertain. The V and J ends lost 5 bases and 2 bases respectively, with 12 bases between them. The CDR3 loop spans 13 amino acids. Germline loops: CDR1 DFQATT, CDR2 SNEGSKA (reference sequence). The chain's CDR3 is CSAPDLGNYGYTF. Written as DNA, the CDR3 is TGCAGTGCTCCTGACCTGGGCAACTATGGCTACACCTTC.

The table lists this clonotype with a few counts. The rearrangement links TRBV2 to TRBJ2-2; D perhaps matches TRBD1 (5 bases). There are 16 residues in the CDR3. Trimming cost V 1 base and J 4 bases, with 13 bases left between them. Germline V CDR1 and CDR2: SNHLY, FYNNEI. This chain's CDR3 is CASSEVFRARTGELFF. The CDR3 nucleotides read TGTGCCAGCAGTGAAGTATTCAGGGCCCGCACCGGGGAGCTGTTTTTT.

Only a few counts were recorded for this clonotype. The V call is TRBV20-1, the J call TRBJ1-2; D may be TRBD1 (5 bases). The CDR3 is 14 amino acids. V was trimmed by 2 bases and J by 4 bases, leaving 14 bases between them. Looked up from germline, CDR1 is DFQATT and CDR2 is SNEGSKA (reference sequence). As DNA, the CDR3 is TGCAGTGCTAGATCCCGGGACGGCGGCTATGGCTACACCTTC. It encodes CSARSRDGGYGYTF.

The chain is built from TRBV7-2 and TRBJ1-5; D remains ambiguous. Trimming removed 6 bases at V and 3 bases at J, with 6 bases between. The CDR3 sequence is 12 residues long. Germline V CDR1 and CDR2: SGHTA, FQGNSA. CDR3 nucleotide sequence: TGTGCCAGCAGGGCCCCCAATCAGCCCCAGCATTTT. Protein product: CASRAPNQPQHF.

The chain recombines TRBV3-1 with TRBJ2-5, with D unresolved. The CDR3 extends over 16 amino acids. Deletions cut 2 bases from V and 7 bases from J, with 20 bases between. Germline V lookup: CDR1 LGHDT, CDR2 YNNKEL (reference sequence). The CDR3 here is CASSQSSAPQVGTQYF. The CDR3, as DNA: TGTGCCAGCAGCCAATCTTCAGCGCCCCAAGTAGGGACCCAGTACTTC.

This clonotype has a count of ten or more. The V call is TRBV12-3 or TRBV12-4, the J call TRBJ1-2, with no clear D. V was cut by 4 bases and J by 4 bases, with 7 bases left in between. The CDR3 has 12 residues. As DNA, the CDR3 is TGTGCCAGCAGTTCCCACAGCTATGGCTACACCTTC. It specifies CASSSHSYGYTF.

This clonotype has just a few counts. The J gene is TRBJ2-1, the V gene TRBV6-1, with 12 bases matching TRBD2. From germline, CDR1 is MNHNS and CDR2 SASEGT. V was pared by 6 bases and J by 11 bases, with 5 bases of the junction left unmatched. This CDR3 is built from 13 residues. CDR3 amino acids: CASSPGLAGKQFF. As DNA, the CDR3 is TGTGCCAGCAGCCCCGGACTAGCGGGGAAGCAGTTCTTC.

This clonotype was seen only a few times. The chain is built from TRBV20-1 and TRBJ1-1; no clear D. There are 15 residues in the CDR3. Trimming cost V 2 bases and J 0 bases, with 13 bases left between them. Germline lookup yields CDR1 DFQATT and CDR2 SNEGSKA (reference sequence). The CDR3 nucleotides read TGCAGTGCTAGACTGAACTCTGGCATGAACACTGAAGCTTTCTTT. Amino acids: CSARLNSGMNTEAFF.

In DNA form, the CDR3 reads TGCAGTGCTAGAGTGGTCGGAAACACTGAAGCTTTCTTT. Protein sequence: CSARVVGNTEAFF. V and J are TRBV20-1 and TRBJ1-1; D gene uncertain. Looked up from germline, CDR1 is DFQATT and CDR2 is SNEGSKA (reference sequence). With 1 base removed from V and 2 bases from J, the gap between germline ends came to 8 bases. The CDR3 runs to 13 residues.

This clonotype was seen only a few times. This chain connects TRBV29-1 to TRBJ2-7; D possibly corresponds to TRBD2 (6 bases). The germline CDR1 and CDR2 sequences are SQVTM and ANQGSEA. The CDR3 runs to 12 residues. V lost 4 bases and J lost 3, with 10 bases in between. The CDR3 region has the DNA TGCAGCGTTGGAGGGACTTACTACGAGCAGTACTTC. Translation gives CSVGGTYYEQYF.

The chain recombines TRBV7-2 with TRBJ1-5; D call uncertain. The V end lost 4 bases, the J end lost 2 bases, and 6 bases lay between the germline ends. There are 13 residues in the CDR3. CDR1 is SGHTA and CDR2 is FQGNSA in the germline V gene. This CDR3 reads CASSYGRNQPQHF. CDR3 coding DNA: TGTGCCAGCAGCTACGGCCGCAATCAGCCCCAGCATTTT.

This clonotype was seen only a few times. The genes are TRBV10-3 and TRBJ1-2; TRBD1 aligns across 9 bases. The V segment lost 0 bases and the J segment 3 bases; nucleotides outside the gene matches: 2. The germline V gene encodes CDR1 ENHRY and CDR2 SYGVKD. The CDR3 runs to 15 residues. The DNA for the CDR3 is TGTGCCATCAGTGAGTCACAGGGGGCTTACTATGGCTACACCTTC. It is translated as CAISESQGAYYGYTF.

In this sample, this clonotype turned up a few times. The chain carries TRBV20-1 and TRBJ2-5; 7 bases match TRBD2. The CDR3 is made up of 10 amino acids. Germline V gene lookup returns CDR1 DFQATT and CDR2 SNEGSKA (reference sequence). The V and J ends lost 8 bases and 4 bases, in that order; junction bases with no gene match: 1. CDR3 sequence: CSPGGETQYF. CDR3 coding DNA: TGCAGTCCGGGAGGAGAGACCCAGTACTTC.

This clonotype appeared a few times. V is TRBV18 and J is TRBJ2-7, with 9 bases identical to TRBD1. Germline V CDR1 and CDR2: KGHSH, LQKENI. The CDR3 length is 15 residues. The V and J ends lost 5 bases and 7 bases, in that order; junction bases with no gene match: 12. CDR3 loop: CASSTTGTGTIEQYF. The CDR3 nucleotides read TGTGCCAGCTCAACAACCGGGACAGGGACTATAGAGCAGTACTTC.

J is TRBJ2-7 and V is TRBV6-6; the D call may be TRBD1 or TRBD2 (6 bases each). Trimming took off 6 bases at V and 5 bases at J, with 14 bases between the two ends. Germline CDR1 reads MNHNY; CDR2 reads SVGAGI (reference sequence). The CDR3 sequence is 13 residues long. CDR3 nucleotide sequence: TGTGCCAGCAGCCCCGGGGGCCTCAACGAGCAGTACTTC. It is translated as CASSPGGLNEQYF.

The chain uses TRBV19 and TRBJ2-5; D is possibly TRBD2 (5 bases). Germline V gene sequence: CDR1 LNHDA, CDR2 SQIVND (reference sequence). V shed 0 bases and J shed 1 base, with 6 bases lying between them. This CDR3 is built from 14 residues. The CDR3 spells CASSIEAGQETQYF. The CDR3 coding sequence is TGTGCCAGTAGTATAGAGGCGGGCCAAGAGACCCAGTACTTC.

This clonotype was detected many times. The CDR3 reads CASSPVGRNNEQFF. The CDR3 DNA sequence: TGTGCCAGCAGCCCGGTAGGGCGGAACAATGAGCAGTTCTTC. The chain combines TRBV7-8 with TRBJ2-1; D remains ambiguous. The CDR3 contains 14 residues. The germline V gene encodes CDR1 SGHVS and CDR2 FQNEAQ. Trimming took 5 bases from V and 5 from J, leaving 13 bases between them. Together with reference TRBV7-8 and TRBJ2-1, the CDR3 gives the full variable domain: GAGVSQSPRYKVAKRGQDVALRCDPISGHVSLFWYQQALGQGPEFLTYFQNEAQLDKSGLPSDRFFAERPEGSVSTLKIQRTQQEDSAVYLCASSPVGRNNEQFFGPGTRLTVL.

This clonotype was detected ten times or more. This sequence joins TRBV20-1 and TRBJ2-3; 7 bases map to TRBD2. Trimming cost V 2 bases and J 1 base; bases outside gene matches: 9. This CDR3 contains 16 residues. The germline V gene has CDR1 DFQATT and CDR2 SNEGSKA (reference sequence). The CDR3 here is CSARWGGMRGTDTQYF. As DNA, the CDR3 is TGCAGTGCTAGATGGGGGGGAATGCGGGGCACAGATACGCAGTATTTT.

The sample holds a few counts of this clonotype. The V call is TRBV24-1, the J call TRBJ2-7, with D possibly being TRBD1 or TRBD2 (5 bases each). V dropped 3 bases and J dropped 1 base, with 12 bases sitting between them. Per the germline V gene, CDR1 is KGHDR and CDR2 is SFDVKD. The CDR3 has 15 amino acids. The CDR3 nucleotides are TGTGCCACCAGTGATCCCCGGGACGGTTCCTACGAGCAGTACTTC. Protein sequence: CATSDPRDGSYEQYF.

The rearrangement uses TRBV20-1 and TRBJ1-4; D gene uncertain. In germline, CDR1 is DFQATT, CDR2 SNEGSKA (reference sequence). The length of the CDR3 is 15 residues. V dropped 6 bases and J dropped 3 bases, with 17 bases sitting between them. The CDR3 bases are TGCAGTGCCCGGGAGTCTTGGAGACCTAATGAAAAACTGTTTTTT. The encoded protein is CSARESWRPNEKLFF.

This rearrangement joins TRBV24-1 to TRBJ2-5; D is unclear. This CDR3 has 17 amino acids. Per the germline V gene, CDR1 is KGHDR and CDR2 is SFDVKD. Trimming shortened V by 2 bases and J by 5 bases, and 20 bases separated the two germline ends. The CDR3 bases are TGTGCCACCAGTGATTCCCGGAGCCATGTGGTCGAGGAGACCCAGTACTTC. Translated, it gives CATSDSRSHVVEETQYF.